Listed here are 23 T cell receptor beta chains from one sample, sequenced in a study of follicular helper T cells after annual influenza vaccination. Sequenced by immunoSEQ multiplex PCR; TCRdb stores in-frame clones only, minus some. The data hold roughly 5,700 clones, with 84% observed a single time. The time point was: 2015-2016 season, 7 days after influenza vaccination. This specimen was CXCR5+ CD38- circulating T follicular helper cells from blood, taken 7 days after influenza vaccination. Subset meaning: circulating Tfh, non-naive CD4+CXCR5+PD-1+ (ICOS+CD38+ or ICOS-CD38-). Receptors were obtained from an adult who received the influenza vaccine.

The V call is TRBV4-2, the J call TRBJ1-3, with no clear D. Per the germline V gene, CDR1 is LGHNA and CDR2 is YNFKEQ. The CDR3 loop spans 18 amino acids. The V end was cut by 0 bases, the J end by 1 base, with 16 bases between. The chain's CDR3 is CASSQDAWKGLSGNTIYF. In nucleotides, the CDR3 is TGTGCCAGCAGCCAAGATGCCTGGAAGGGTCTTTCTGGAAACACCATATATTTT.

The chain combines TRBV2 with TRBJ2-5; D is undetermined. V lost 3 bases and J lost 0, with 8 bases in between. CDR1 is SNHLY, CDR2 FYNNEI, per germline. CDR3 length equals 14 residues. Here the CDR3 DNA reads TGTGCCAGCAGTGATCCCAGGAACCAAGAGACCCAGTACTTC. This encodes CASSDPRNQETQYF.

The rearrangement links TRBV18 to TRBJ1-1; the D gene is possibly TRBD1 (5 bases). The germline V gene encodes CDR1 KGHSH and CDR2 LQKENI. V lost 1 base and J 11 bases, leaving 17 bases between the germline ends. CDR3 length: 14 residues. CDR3 region: CASSPLTGTAGAFF. The CDR3 nucleotides read TGTGCCAGCTCACCACTTACAGGAACCGCGGGGGCTTTCTTT. The entire variable domain, with the rest obtained from reference TRBV18 and TRBJ1-1, is as follows: NAGVMQNPRHLVRRRGQEARLRCSPMKGHSHVYWYRQLPEEGLKFMVYLQKENIIDESGMPKERFSAEFPKEGPSILRIQQVVRGDSAAYFCASSPLTGTAGAFFGQGTRLTVV.

V usage is TRBV6-1 and J usage is TRBJ2-3; D is uncertain. The V gene's germline CDR1 is MNHNS and CDR2 SASEGT. Trimming shortened V by 2 bases and J by 0 bases, and 9 bases separated the two germline ends. The CDR3 covers 15 residues. The CDR3 region has the DNA TGTGCCAGCAGTGAATCCCCGGCGAGCACAGATACGCAGTATTTT. Translation: CASSESPASTDTQYF.

The chain recombines TRBV7-2 with TRBJ2-1; D perhaps matches TRBD1 (6 bases). Germline CDR1 is SGHTA and CDR2 is FQGNSA. This CDR3 has 16 amino acids. Trimming removed 7 bases at V and 0 bases at J, with 16 bases between. Here the CDR3 reads CASTQDRLSSYNEQFF. The CDR3 nucleotides are TGTGCCAGCACCCAGGACAGACTGAGCTCCTACAATGAGCAGTTCTTC.

This rearrangement joins TRBV6-6 to TRBJ1-2; unclear D gene. Trimming cost V 2 bases and J 2 bases, with 9 bases left between them. Germline lookup yields CDR1 MNHNY and CDR2 SVGAGI (reference sequence). The CDR3 has 14 residues. The DNA for the CDR3 is TGTGCCAGCAGTTACAGTTCTGGGAACTATGGCTACACCTTC. It codes for CASSYSSGNYGYTF.

The chain links TRBV4-2 to TRBJ1-5; weak D call: TRBD1 (6 bases). Germline loops: CDR1 LGHNA, CDR2 YNFKEQ. The germline V and J ends were trimmed by 0 bases and 6 bases, with 21 bases remaining between them. The CDR3 length is 18 residues. CDR3 loop: CASSQDTPGWGAGQPQHF. CDR3 nucleotides: TGTGCCAGCAGCCAAGATACCCCCGGCTGGGGGGCCGGTCAGCCCCAGCATTTT.

The chain carries TRBV28 and TRBJ1-4; D is ambiguous. In germline, CDR1 is MDHEN, CDR2 SYDVKM. The CDR3 runs 15 residues. Trimming pared 6 bases from V and 0 bases from J, leaving 11 bases between. The CDR3 loop is CASRDSGATNEKLFF. CDR3 in DNA: TGTGCCAGCAGGGACTCAGGAGCAACTAATGAAAAACTGTTTTTT.

The chain joins TRBV7-7 to TRBJ1-4; 8 nucleotides match TRBD1. Germline CDR1 and CDR2: SSHAT and FNYEAQ (reference sequence). Trimming took 5 bases from V and 10 from J; bases not matched to a gene: 9. CDR3 size: 14 residues. The chain's CDR3 is CASSPGTGVGKLFF. The CDR3 nucleotides read TGTGCCAGCAGCCCAGGGACAGGTGTTGGAAAACTGTTTTTT.

V and J are TRBV28 and TRBJ2-5; TRBD1 agrees at 9 bases. The V gene end was trimmed by 5 bases and the J gene end by 5 bases; junction bases not matched to a gene: 12. The CDR3 is made up of 16 amino acids. Germline values: CDR1 MDHEN, CDR2 SYDVKM. The DNA for the CDR3 is TGTGCCAGCAGTGCACCCTTCACAGGGGGCAGGGAGACCCAGTACTTC. Translation gives CASSAPFTGGRETQYF.

The chain is built from TRBV6-5 and TRBJ1-4, with TRBD1 matching 9 bases. The CDR3 has 14 amino acids. Looked up from germline, CDR1 is MNHEY and CDR2 is SVGAGI. With V trimmed by 6 bases and J by 10 bases, 9 bases remained unmatched. The CDR3 protein is CASRATGGGGKLFF. The CDR3, as DNA: TGTGCCAGCAGGGCGACAGGGGGAGGAGGAAAACTGTTTTTT.

This rearrangement joins TRBV7-6 to TRBJ1-2; D gene uncertain. Between the trimmed V and J ends, which lost 1 base and 4 bases, there was a span of 13 bases. Germline V gene data show CDR1 as SGHVS and CDR2 as FNYEAQ. The CDR3 totals 15 residues. CDR3 DNA: TGTGCCAGCAGCTTAGGGCCGGGTTTTGCCTATGGCTACACCTTC. The encoded protein is CASSLGPGFAYGYTF.

The table lists this clone with a few counts. The chain couples TRBV5-1 to TRBJ2-7; maybe TRBD1 (6 bases). Per germline, CDR1 SGHRS and CDR2 YFSETQ. The CDR3 loop spans 15 amino acids. V was cut by 0 bases and J by 7 bases, with 17 bases left in between. CDR3: CASSLGDTNLREQYF. CDR3 coding DNA: TGCGCCAGCAGCTTGGGGGACACGAACCTACGGGAGCAGTACTTC. Drawing the rest from reference TRBV5-1 and TRBJ2-7, the complete variable domain is KAGVTQTPRYLIKTRGQQVTLSCSPISGHRSVSWYQQTPGQGLQFLFEYFSETQRNKGNFPGRFSGRQFSNSRSEMNVSTLELGDSALYLCASSLGDTNLREQYFGPGTRLTVT.

This clone was seen a handful of times. The chain combines TRBV10-3 with TRBJ1-1; 7 bases are a match to TRBD1. The junction had 8 bases not matched to a gene; V was cut back by 5 bases and J by 2 bases. Looked up from germline, CDR1 is ENHRY and CDR2 is SYGVKD. The CDR3 is 15 amino acids. The CDR3, as DNA: TGTGCCATCAGTCCATCCCGACAGGGAAACACTGAAGCTTTCTTT. Amino acids: CAISPSRQGNTEAFF.

DNA of the CDR3: TGTGCCAGCATTTTCAGAGTGAACACTGAAGCTTTCTTT. Its protein product is CASIFRVNTEAFF. V is TRBV2 and J is TRBJ1-1; the D is unclear. CDR1 and CDR2 (germline): SNHLY, FYNNEI. The length of the CDR3 is 13 residues. V was shortened by 7 bases and J by 0 bases, with 9 bases between the two germline ends.

V gene TRBV6-5 combines with J gene TRBJ2-5; no clear D. Trimming pared 6 bases from V and 5 bases from J, leaving 13 bases between. Germline CDR1 reads MNHEY; CDR2 reads SVGAGI. This CDR3 contains 13 residues. CDR3 nucleotide sequence: TGTGCCAGCAGCCGGACCGTGGAGGAGACCCAGTACTTC. Residues: CASSRTVEETQYF.

The rearrangement joins TRBV28 to TRBJ2-7, with 7 bases lining up with TRBD1. The V gene's germline CDR1 is MDHEN and CDR2 SYDVKM. The CDR3 sequence is 14 residues long. V lost 3 bases, J lost 4 bases, and 6 bases stayed unmatched. The CDR3, as DNA: TGTGCCAGCAGTTTGACAGGGTTAACTTACGAGCAGTACTTC. Its translation: CASSLTGLTYEQYF.

The rearrangement uses TRBV7-2 and TRBJ2-1; perhaps TRBD1 as D (6 bases). CDR1 and CDR2 from the germline V gene are SGHTA and FQGNSA. The CDR3 runs 13 residues. V lost 5 bases and J 5 bases, leaving 10 bases between the germline ends. The CDR3: CASSPGEHNEQFF. CDR3 DNA: TGTGCCAGCAGCCCAGGGGAACACAATGAGCAGTTCTTC.

The chain employs TRBV18 and TRBJ1-2, with D tentatively TRBD1 (5 bases). Germline V CDR1 and CDR2: KGHSH, LQKENI. The V and J ends lost 9 bases and 0 bases respectively, with 11 bases between them. This CDR3 region has 13 residues. Written as DNA, the CDR3 is TGTGCCAGTGCAAGGGACCCTAACTATGGCTACACCTTC. Protein sequence: CASARDPNYGYTF.

J is TRBJ1-5 and V is TRBV6-6; D is perhaps TRBD1 (5 bases). This CDR3 has 14 residues. The germline V gene has CDR1 MNHNY and CDR2 SVGAGI (reference sequence). Trimming cost V 8 bases and J 0 bases, with 11 bases left between them. CDR3 DNA sequence: TGTGCCAGCCAAGCAGGGAATAGCAATCAGCCCCAGCATTTT. As protein: CASQAGNSNQPQHF.

This rearrangement joins TRBV11-2 to TRBJ2-2; 9 bases fit TRBD2. The V gene's germline CDR1 is SGHAT and CDR2 FQNNGV. Losses at the gene ends were 0 bases for V and 5 bases for J; bases not matched to a gene: 4. The CDR3 loop spans 16 amino acids. CDR3 bases: TGTGCCAGCAGCTTAGATGGCGGGAGGGGTACCGGGGAGCTGTTTTTT. Its protein is CASSLDGGRGTGELFF.

This clone was seen once. This sequence joins TRBV28 and TRBJ2-7; 7 bases line up with TRBD2. CDR3 size: 13 residues. CDR1 and CDR2 (germline): MDHEN, SYDVKM. J was trimmed by 0 bases and V by 9 bases; bases with no gene match: 5. The DNA of the CDR3 is TGTGCCAGTTGGGGGGGGGTCTCCTACGAGCAGTACTTC. It yields the protein CASWGGVSYEQYF.

The V gene is TRBV6-1, the J gene TRBJ1-6, with a tentative D call TRBD1 (5 bases). CDR3 length: 14 amino acids. Germline lookup yields CDR1 MNHNS and CDR2 SASEGT. V was cut by 2 bases and J by 9 bases, with 11 bases left in between. The CDR3 protein is CASSERQGSSPLHF. The CDR3 DNA reads as TGTGCCAGCAGTGAAAGGCAGGGCAGTTCACCCCTCCACTTT.